This T cell receptor beta chain emerged from a study of cytomegalovirus exposure and HLA in healthy donors. From germline, CDR1 is SGHTA and CDR2 FQGNSA. V lost 4 bases, J lost 10 bases, and 6 bases stayed unmatched. CDR3 size: 13 residues. The PCR had 60 Vbeta and 13 Jbeta primers. Profiled with immunoSEQ multiplex PCR; TCRdb holds only in-frame clones, not every one. The sample has just over 95,000 clones, roughly 82% seen once; the top ten hold roughly 8.3%. Regarding the study as a whole: Using the classifier, cytomegalovirus status was reportedly diagnosed with high specificity and sensitivity.

For this clone: What it binds is unknown.

The source of this sequence is a human donor in good health. The sample taken for sequencing was PBMCs. The V and J genes are TRBV7-2 and TRBJ1-4; TRBD1 matches 7 bases. CDR3 sequence (DNA): TGTGCCAGCAGCTCAGACAGGGTCGCAAAACTGTTTTTT. Protein sequence: CASSSDRVAKLFF.